Below, one TCR beta chain is given with its context. Per the germline V gene, CDR1 is ENHRY and CDR2 is SYGVKD. CDR3 size: 14 residues. The germline V and J ends were trimmed by 8 bases and 3 bases, with 14 bases remaining between them. This entry belongs to a study of T-cell reconstitution after alpha-beta-depleted transplantation in children. As it was prepared, the TCRbeta library received unique molecular identifiers. TCRdb reprocessed the PCR reads with MiXCR, giving one entry per CDR3 protein. This sample has about 540,000 distinct CDR3 sequences; around 17% occur once, and the top ten carry over 3%.

The chain is built from TRBV10-3 and TRBJ1-5; D perhaps matches TRBD1 (6 bases). The input for sequencing was PBMCs from the stem cell graft donor, taken from the stem cell graft. The origin of this receptor is a human donor who donated a stem cell graft to a child with acute lymphoblastic leukemia. CDR3 sequence: CAIGGGDTNQPQHF. The CDR3 nucleotides are TGTGCCATCGGGGGAGGGGACACCAATCAGCCCCAGCATTTT.